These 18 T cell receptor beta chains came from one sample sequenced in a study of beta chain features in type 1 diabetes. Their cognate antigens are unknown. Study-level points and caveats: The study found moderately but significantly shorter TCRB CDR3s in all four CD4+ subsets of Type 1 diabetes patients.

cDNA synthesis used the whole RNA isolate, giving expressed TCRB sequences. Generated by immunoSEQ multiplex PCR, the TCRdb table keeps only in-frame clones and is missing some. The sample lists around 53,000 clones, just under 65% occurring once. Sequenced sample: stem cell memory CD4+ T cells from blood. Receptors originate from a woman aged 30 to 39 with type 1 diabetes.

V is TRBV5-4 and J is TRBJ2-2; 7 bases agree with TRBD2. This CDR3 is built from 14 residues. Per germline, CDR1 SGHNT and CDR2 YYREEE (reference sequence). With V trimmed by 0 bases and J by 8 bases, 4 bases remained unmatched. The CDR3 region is CASSLVGTKGELFF. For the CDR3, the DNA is TGTGCCAGCAGCTTGGTCGGGACTAAGGGGGAGCTGTTTTTT.

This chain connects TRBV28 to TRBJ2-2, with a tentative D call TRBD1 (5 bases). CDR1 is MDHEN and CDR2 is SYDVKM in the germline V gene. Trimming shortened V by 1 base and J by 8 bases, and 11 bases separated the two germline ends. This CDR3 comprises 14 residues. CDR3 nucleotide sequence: TGTGCCAGCAGTTTATCCCAGGGTACGGGGGAGCTGTTTTTT. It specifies CASSLSQGTGELFF.

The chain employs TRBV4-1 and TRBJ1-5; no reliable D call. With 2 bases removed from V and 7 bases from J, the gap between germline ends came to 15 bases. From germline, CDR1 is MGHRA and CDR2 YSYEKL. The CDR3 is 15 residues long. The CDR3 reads CASSQLVLGIQPQHF. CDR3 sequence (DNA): TGCGCCAGCAGCCAATTGGTCCTCGGGATACAGCCCCAGCATTTT.

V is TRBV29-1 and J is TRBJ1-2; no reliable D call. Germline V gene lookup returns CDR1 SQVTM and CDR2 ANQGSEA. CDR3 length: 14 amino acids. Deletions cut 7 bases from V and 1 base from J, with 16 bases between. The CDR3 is CSAESGIVNYGYTF. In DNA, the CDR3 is TGCAGCGCCGAATCCGGGATCGTTAACTATGGCTACACCTTC.

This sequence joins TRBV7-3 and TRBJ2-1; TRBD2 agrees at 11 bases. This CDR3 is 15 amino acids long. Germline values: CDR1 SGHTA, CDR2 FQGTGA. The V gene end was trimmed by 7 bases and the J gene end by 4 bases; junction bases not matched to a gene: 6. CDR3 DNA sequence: TGTGCCAGCACCGTCGGGACTAGCGGTTACAATGAGCAGTTCTTC. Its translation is CASTVGTSGYNEQFF. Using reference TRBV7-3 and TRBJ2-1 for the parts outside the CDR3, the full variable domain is GAGVSQTPSNKVTEKGKYVELRCDPISGHTALYWYRQSLGQGPEFLIYFQGTGAADDSGLPNDRFFAVRPEGSVSTLKIQRTERGDSAVYLCASTVGTSGYNEQFFGPGTRLTVL.

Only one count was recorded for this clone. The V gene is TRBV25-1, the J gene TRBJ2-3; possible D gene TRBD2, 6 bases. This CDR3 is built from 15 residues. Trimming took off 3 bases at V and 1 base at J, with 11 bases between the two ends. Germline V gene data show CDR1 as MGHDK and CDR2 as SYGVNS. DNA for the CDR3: TGTGCCAGCAGTGATAGCGGAAGACGCACAGATACGCAGTATTTT. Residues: CASSDSGRRTDTQYF. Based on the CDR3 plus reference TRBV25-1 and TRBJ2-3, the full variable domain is EADIYQTPRYLVIGTGKKITLECSQTMGHDKMYWYQQDPGMELHLIHYSYGVNSTEKGDLSSESTVSRIRTEHFPLTLESARPSHTSQYLCASSDSGRRTDTQYFGPGTRLTVL.

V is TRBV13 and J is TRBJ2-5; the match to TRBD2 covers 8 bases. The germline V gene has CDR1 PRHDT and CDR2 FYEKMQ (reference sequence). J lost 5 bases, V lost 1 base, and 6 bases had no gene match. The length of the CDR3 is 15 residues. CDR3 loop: CASSLAGAGAETQYF. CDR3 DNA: TGTGCCAGCAGCTTAGCCGGAGCGGGAGCCGAGACCCAGTACTTC. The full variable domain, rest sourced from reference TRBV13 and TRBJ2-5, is AAGVIQSPRHLIKEKRETATLKCYPIPRHDTVYWYQQGPGQDPQFLISFYEKMQSDKGSIPDRFSAQQFSDYHSELNMSSLELGDSALYFCASSLAGAGAETQYFGPGTRLLVL.

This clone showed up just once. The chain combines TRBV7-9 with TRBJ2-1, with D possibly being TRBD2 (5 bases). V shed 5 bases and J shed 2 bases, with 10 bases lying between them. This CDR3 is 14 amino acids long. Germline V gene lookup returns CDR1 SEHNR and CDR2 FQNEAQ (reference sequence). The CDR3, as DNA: TGTGCCAGCAGCCACCTGGAGGCCTACAATGAGCAGTTCTTC. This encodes CASSHLEAYNEQFF.

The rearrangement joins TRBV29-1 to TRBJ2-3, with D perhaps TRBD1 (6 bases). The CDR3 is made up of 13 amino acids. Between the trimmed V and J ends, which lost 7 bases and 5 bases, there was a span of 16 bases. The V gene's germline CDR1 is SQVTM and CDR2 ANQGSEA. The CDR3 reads CSGVGQGRDTQYF. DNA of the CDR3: TGCAGCGGTGTGGGCCAGGGGCGAGATACGCAGTATTTT.

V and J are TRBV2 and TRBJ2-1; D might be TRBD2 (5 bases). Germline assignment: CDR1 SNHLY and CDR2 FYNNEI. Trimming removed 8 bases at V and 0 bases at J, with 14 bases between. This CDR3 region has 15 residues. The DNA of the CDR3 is TGTGCCAGCTCGCTTGTGGGGAGCTCCTACAATGAGCAGTTCTTC. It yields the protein CASSLVGSSYNEQFF.

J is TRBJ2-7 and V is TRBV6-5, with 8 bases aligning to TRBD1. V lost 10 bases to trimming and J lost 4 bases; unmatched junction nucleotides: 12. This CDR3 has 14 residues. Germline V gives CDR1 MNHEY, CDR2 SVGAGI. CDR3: CATRTGTGLYEQYF. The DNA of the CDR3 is TGTGCCACTAGGACCGGGACAGGACTGTACGAGCAGTACTTC.

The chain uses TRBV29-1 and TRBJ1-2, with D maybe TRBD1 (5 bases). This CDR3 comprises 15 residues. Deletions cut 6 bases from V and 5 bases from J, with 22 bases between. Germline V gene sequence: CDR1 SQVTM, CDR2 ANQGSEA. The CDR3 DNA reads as TGCAGCGTCCAGAATCAAGGCGGGGCAGATTATGGCTACACCTTC. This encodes CSVQNQGGADYGYTF.

CDR3 loop: CAWSGQGMGYGYTF. CDR3 nucleotides: TGTGCCTGGTCCGGACAGGGCATGGGCTATGGCTACACCTTC. The chain carries TRBV30 and TRBJ1-2, with 8 bases lining up with TRBD1. The V segment lost 5 bases and the J segment 4 bases; nucleotides outside the gene matches: 9. Germline-derived CDR1 and CDR2 are GTSNPN and SVGIG (reference sequence). This CDR3 is built from 14 residues.

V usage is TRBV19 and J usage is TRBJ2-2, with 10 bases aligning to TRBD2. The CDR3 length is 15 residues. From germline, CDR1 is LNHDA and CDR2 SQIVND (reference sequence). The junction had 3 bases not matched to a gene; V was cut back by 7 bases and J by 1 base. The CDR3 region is CASTGTSVNTGELFF. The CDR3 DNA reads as TGTGCCAGTACCGGGACTAGCGTGAACACCGGGGAGCTGTTTTTT.

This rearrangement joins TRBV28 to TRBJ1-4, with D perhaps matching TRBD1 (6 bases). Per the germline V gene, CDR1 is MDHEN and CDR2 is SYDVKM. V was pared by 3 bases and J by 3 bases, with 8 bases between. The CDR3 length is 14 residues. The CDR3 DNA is TGTGCCAGCAGTTTGGCAGGGGCTAATGAAAAACTGTTTTTT. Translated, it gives CASSLAGANEKLFF.

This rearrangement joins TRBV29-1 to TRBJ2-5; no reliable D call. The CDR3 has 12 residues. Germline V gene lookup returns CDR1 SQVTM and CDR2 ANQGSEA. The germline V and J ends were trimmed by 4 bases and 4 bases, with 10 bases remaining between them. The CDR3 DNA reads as TGCAGCGTTGTTCTAGGATCAGAGACCCAGTACTTC. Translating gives CSVVLGSETQYF.

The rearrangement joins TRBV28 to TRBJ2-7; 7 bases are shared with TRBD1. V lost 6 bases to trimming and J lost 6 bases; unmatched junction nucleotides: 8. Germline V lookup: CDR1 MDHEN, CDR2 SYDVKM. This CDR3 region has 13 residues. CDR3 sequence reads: CASSHRDRVEQYF. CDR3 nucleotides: TGTGCCAGCAGCCATCGAGACAGGGTCGAGCAGTACTTC. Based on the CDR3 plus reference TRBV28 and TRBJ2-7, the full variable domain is DVKVTQSSRYLVKRTGEKVFLECVQDMDHENMFWYRQDPGLGLRLIYFSYDVKMKEKGDIPEGYSVSREKKERFSLILESASTNQTSMYLCASSHRDRVEQYFGPGTRLTVT.

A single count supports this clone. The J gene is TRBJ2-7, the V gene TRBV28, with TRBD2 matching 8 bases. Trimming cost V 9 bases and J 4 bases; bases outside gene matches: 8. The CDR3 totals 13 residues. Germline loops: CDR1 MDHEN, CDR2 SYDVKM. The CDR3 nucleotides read TGTGCCAGTTGGGGACTAGTGGAATACGAGCAGTACTTC. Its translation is CASWGLVEYEQYF.